This T cell receptor beta chain was profiled in a study of Ad26.COV2.S vaccination and SARS-CoV-2 variants. Study conclusions and caveats: Greater spike-specific TCR breadth was seen in vaccine recipients than in placebo recipients. Quantification of TCR breadth and depth may have yielded underestimates of total T cell responses.

Regarding this clone: The antigen remains unidentified.

This sample's treatment: about 20 received Ad26.COV2.S at low or high dose, single or two shots; roughly five received placebo; per-sample allocation not given. The investigators took samples on day 63 after the first vaccine or placebo injection. Within Boston, the person who donated was an adult of 18-55 years. Vaccination used an Ad26 vector expressing Wuhan-strain SARS-CoV-2 spike. The table came from immunoSEQ multiplex PCR; TCRdb's copy has only in-frame clones and leaves some out. The profile covers approximately 340,000 clones, with 70% to 90% appearing a single time and about 3.3% taken by the ten largest. This clonotype originated in a person aged 18 to 59 who received the Ad26.COV2.S COVID-19 vaccine or a placebo. This specimen consisted of peripheral blood, obtained in a trial of Ad26.COV2.S vaccine versus placebo.

The CDR3 coding sequence is TGTGCCAGCAGTGCGGGACAGGGGAGAGGCTCTGGAAACACCATATATTTT. Encoded protein: CASSAGQGRGSGNTIYF. The chain combines TRBV25-1 with TRBJ1-3; 10 bases fit TRBD1. Germline lookup yields CDR1 MGHDK and CDR2 SYGVNS. The CDR3 totals 17 residues. Unmatched junction bases numbered 6, after V lost 4 bases and J lost 0 bases.